This TCR beta chain was sequenced for a study of spatial heterogeneity in lung cancer. TCR cDNA molecules were tagged individually, and each one carried a unique molecular identifier. Via MiXCR, TCRdb re-called the 5' RACE reads, giving one row per CDR3 protein. The data contain 90,000 or so distinct CDR3 sequences, 7% to 9% of them singletons. Whole-study findings and limits: Ubiquitous expanded tumor TCRs surfaced in blood more at resection than they did at follow-up.

Germline V gene data show CDR1 as MDHEN and CDR2 as SYDVKM. The J segment lost 1 base and the V segment lost 6 bases, leaving 8 bases of the junction unmatched. The CDR3 has 15 amino acids. This clonotype was recorded at least ten times. What it binds is unknown. This sample's time point: sample taken at primary tumor resection. Material for sequencing was whole RNA from tumor, nontumor lung or frozen PBMC, left unsorted. Donors were under 90 untreated early-stage non-small cell lung cancer patients. The rearrangement joins TRBV28 to TRBJ2-5; 7 nucleotides line up with TRBD1. The sequence derives from a male donor with early-stage non-small cell lung cancer. Sequences were derived from PBMCs, sampled at surgery. CDR3 DNA sequence: TGTGCCAGCAGCTTGACCGGGACAGTCCAAGAGACCCAGTACTTC. Amino acid sequence: CASSLTGTVQETQYF.